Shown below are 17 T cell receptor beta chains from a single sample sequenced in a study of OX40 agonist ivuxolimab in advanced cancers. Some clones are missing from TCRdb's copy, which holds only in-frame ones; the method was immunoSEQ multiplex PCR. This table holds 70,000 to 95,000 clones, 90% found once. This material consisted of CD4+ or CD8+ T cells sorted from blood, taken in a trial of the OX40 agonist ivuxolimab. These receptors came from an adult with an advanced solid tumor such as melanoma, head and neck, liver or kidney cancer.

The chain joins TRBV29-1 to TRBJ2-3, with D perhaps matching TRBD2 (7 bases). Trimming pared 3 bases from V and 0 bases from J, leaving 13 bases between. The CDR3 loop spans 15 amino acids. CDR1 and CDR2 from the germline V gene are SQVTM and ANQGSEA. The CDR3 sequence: CSVEGGAASTDTQYF. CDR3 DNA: TGCAGCGTTGAGGGGGGGGCTGCTAGCACAGATACGCAGTATTTT.

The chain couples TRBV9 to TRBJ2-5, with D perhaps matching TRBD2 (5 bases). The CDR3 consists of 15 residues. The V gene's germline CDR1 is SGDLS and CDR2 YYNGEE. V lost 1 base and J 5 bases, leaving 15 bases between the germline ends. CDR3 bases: TGTGCCAGCAGCGTACAGGACTTTTTAGGGGAGACCCAGTACTTC. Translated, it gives CASSVQDFLGETQYF. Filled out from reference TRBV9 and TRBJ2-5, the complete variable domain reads DSGVTQTPKHLITATGQRVTLRCSPRSGDLSVYWYQQSLDQGLQFLIQYYNGEERAKGNILERFSAQQFPDLHSELNLSSLELGDSALYFCASSVQDFLGETQYFGPGTRLLVL.

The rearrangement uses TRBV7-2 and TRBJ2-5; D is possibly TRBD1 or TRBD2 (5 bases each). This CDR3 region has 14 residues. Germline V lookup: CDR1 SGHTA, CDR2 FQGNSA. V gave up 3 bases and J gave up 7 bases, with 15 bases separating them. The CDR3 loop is CASSFNRGEGTQYF. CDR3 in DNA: TGTGCCAGCAGCTTCAATAGGGGTGAGGGGACCCAGTACTTC. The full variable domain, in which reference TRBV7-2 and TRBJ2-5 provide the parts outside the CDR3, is GAGVSQSPSNKVTEKGKDVELRCDPISGHTALYWYRQSLGQGLEFLIYFQGNSAPDKSGLPSDRFSAERTGGSVSTLTIQRTQQEDSAVYLCASSFNRGEGTQYFGPGTRLLVL.

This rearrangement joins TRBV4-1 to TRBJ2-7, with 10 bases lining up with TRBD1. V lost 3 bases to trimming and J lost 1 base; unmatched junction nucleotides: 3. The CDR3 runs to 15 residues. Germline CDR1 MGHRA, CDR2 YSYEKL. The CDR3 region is CASSQRQGASYEQYF. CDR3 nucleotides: TGCGCCAGCAGCCAGCGACAGGGGGCGTCCTACGAGCAGTACTTC.

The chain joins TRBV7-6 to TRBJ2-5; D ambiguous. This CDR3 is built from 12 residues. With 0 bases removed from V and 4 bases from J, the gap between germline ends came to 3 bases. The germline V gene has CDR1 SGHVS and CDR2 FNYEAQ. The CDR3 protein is CASSLAGETQYF. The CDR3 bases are TGTGCCAGCAGCTTAGCAGGAGAGACCCAGTACTTC.

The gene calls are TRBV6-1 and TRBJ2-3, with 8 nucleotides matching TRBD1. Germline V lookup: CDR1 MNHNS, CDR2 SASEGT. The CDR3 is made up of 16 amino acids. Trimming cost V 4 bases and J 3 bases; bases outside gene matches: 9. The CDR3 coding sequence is TGTGCCAGCAGTGCGCGACAGGGGCAAGGAACAGATACGCAGTATTTT. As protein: CASSARQGQGTDTQYF.

CDR3 region: CASSMGRDDGYTF. The CDR3 coding sequence is TGTGCCAGTAGTATGGGCAGGGACGATGGCTACACCTTC. The chain has TRBV19 and TRBJ1-2; tentatively, D is TRBD1 (5 bases). The CDR3 loop spans 13 amino acids. Trimming shortened V by 3 bases and J by 6 bases, and 11 bases separated the two germline ends. Looked up from germline, CDR1 is LNHDA and CDR2 is SQIVND (reference sequence).

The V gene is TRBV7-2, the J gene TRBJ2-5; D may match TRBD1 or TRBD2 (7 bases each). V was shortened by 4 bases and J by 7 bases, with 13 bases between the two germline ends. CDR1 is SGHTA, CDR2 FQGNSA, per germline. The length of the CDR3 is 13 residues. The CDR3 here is CASSSSGGGTQYF. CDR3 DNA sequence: TGTGCCAGCAGCTCCTCAGGGGGGGGGACCCAGTACTTC.

The chain's CDR3 is CASSDFGTGVGYTF. CDR3 nucleotides: TGTGCCAGCAGTGACTTTGGGACAGGGGTTGGCTACACCTTC. The chain carries TRBV6-4 and TRBJ1-2, with 10 bases identical to TRBD1. The junction had 3 bases not matched to a gene; V was cut back by 1 base and J by 7 bases. The CDR3 runs 14 residues. In germline, CDR1 is MRHNA, CDR2 SNTAGT.

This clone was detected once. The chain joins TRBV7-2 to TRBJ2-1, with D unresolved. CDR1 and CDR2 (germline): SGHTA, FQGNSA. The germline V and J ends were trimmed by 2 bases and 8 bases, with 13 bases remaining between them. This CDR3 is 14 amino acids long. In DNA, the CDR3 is TGTGCCAGCAGCTTATGGCTACTCCCCCATGAGCAGTTCTTC. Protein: CASSLWLLPHEQFF.

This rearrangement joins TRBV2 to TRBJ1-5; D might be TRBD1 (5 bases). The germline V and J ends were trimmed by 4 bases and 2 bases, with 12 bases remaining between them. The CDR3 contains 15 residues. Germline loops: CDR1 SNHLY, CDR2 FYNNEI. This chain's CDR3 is CASSVAAGRNQPQHF. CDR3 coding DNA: TGTGCCAGCAGTGTGGCAGCGGGGCGCAATCAGCCCCAGCATTTT.

CDR3 nucleotide sequence: TGTGCCAGCAGCGACGGCACAGATACGCAGTATTTT. Protein: CASSDGTDTQYF. The chain recombines TRBV6-1 with TRBJ2-3; D is undetermined. In germline, CDR1 is MNHNS, CDR2 SASEGT. There are 12 residues in the CDR3. V was pared by 6 bases and J by 1 base, with 5 bases between.

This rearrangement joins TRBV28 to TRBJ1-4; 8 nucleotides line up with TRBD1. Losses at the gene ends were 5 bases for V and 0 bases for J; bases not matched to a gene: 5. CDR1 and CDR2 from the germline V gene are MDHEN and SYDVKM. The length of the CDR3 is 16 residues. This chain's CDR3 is CASSGQGLATNEKLFF. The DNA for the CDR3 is TGTGCCAGCAGTGGACAGGGTTTGGCAACTAATGAAAAACTGTTTTTT.

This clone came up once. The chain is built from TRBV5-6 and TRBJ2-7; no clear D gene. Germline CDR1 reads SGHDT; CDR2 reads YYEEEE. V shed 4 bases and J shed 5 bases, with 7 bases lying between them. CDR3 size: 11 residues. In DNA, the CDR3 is TGTGCCAGCAGCGCGGTTAACGAGCAGTACTTC. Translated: CASSAVNEQYF.

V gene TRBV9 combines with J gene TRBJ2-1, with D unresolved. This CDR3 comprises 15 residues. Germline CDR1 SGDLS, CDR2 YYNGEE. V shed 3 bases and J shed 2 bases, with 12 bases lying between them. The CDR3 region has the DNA TGTGCCAGCAGCGCCCCTCCGTACGCCTACAATGAGCAGTTCTTC. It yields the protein CASSAPPYAYNEQFF.

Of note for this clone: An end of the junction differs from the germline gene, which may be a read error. The CDR3 coding sequence is TGTGCTAGCAGCTTGGACGGGGCAGACTACGAGCAGTACTTC. Its protein product is CASSLDGADYEQYF. The chain joins TRBV7-7 to TRBJ2-7, with D tentatively TRBD1 or TRBD2 (5 bases each). The CDR3 is made up of 14 amino acids. Per the germline V gene, CDR1 is SSHAT and CDR2 is FNYEAQ (reference sequence).

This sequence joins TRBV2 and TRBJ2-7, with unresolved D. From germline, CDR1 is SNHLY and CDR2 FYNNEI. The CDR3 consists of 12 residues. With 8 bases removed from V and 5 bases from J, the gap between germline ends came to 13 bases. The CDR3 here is CASSQLWDEQYF. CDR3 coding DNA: TGTGCCAGCTCCCAGCTCTGGGACGAGCAGTACTTC.